The 32 T cell receptor beta chains below were found in one sample sequenced in a study of cytomegalovirus exposure and HLA in healthy donors. In the PCR, 60 Vbeta and 13 Jbeta primers were used. Measured with immunoSEQ multiplex PCR; TCRdb has only the in-frame clones, and not every one. Of 200,000 to 250,000 clones in the sample, 85% were seen once. Material: PBMCs. The receptor set was obtained from a human donor in good health.

The CDR3 sequence is CASTLTGVSYEQYF. The DNA of the CDR3 is TGTGCCAGCACCTTGACAGGGGTCTCCTACGAGCAGTACTTC. V gene TRBV7-2 combines with J gene TRBJ2-7; 8 bases map to TRBD1. V gave up 7 bases and J gave up 0 bases; unmatched junction bases: 5. Per germline, CDR1 SGHTA and CDR2 FQGNSA. CDR3 size: 14 residues.

This clone has just one count. The J gene is TRBJ2-5, the V gene TRBV10-3, with 8 bases lining up with TRBD2. This CDR3 is 15 amino acids long. V dropped 3 bases and J dropped 5; count of bases not matched to a gene: 8. The V gene's germline CDR1 is ENHRY and CDR2 SYGVKD. The CDR3 is CAISEHSSGRETQYF. For the CDR3, the DNA is TGTGCCATCAGTGAACATTCTAGCGGGCGGGAGACCCAGTACTTC.

The rearrangement joins TRBV27 to TRBJ2-7, with a possible D match to TRBD2 (6 bases). The V and J ends lost 6 bases and 0 bases respectively, with 15 bases between them. The CDR3 extends over 15 amino acids. Germline V gives CDR1 MNHEY, CDR2 SMNVEV (reference sequence). This CDR3 is CASRAGQGNSYEQYF. In nucleotides, the CDR3 is TGTGCCAGCAGGGCGGGGCAGGGTAACTCCTACGAGCAGTACTTC.

This rearrangement joins TRBV28 to TRBJ2-3; the D gene is possibly TRBD1 (5 bases). CDR1 MDHEN and CDR2 SYDVKM come from the germline V gene. Trimming shortened V by 5 bases and J by 2 bases, and 14 bases separated the two germline ends. This CDR3 contains 15 residues. The CDR3: CASSLRQLLTDTQYF. DNA of the CDR3: TGTGCCAGCAGTCTCCGACAGCTTCTCACAGATACGCAGTATTTT.

This chain links TRBV13 with TRBJ1-1; D gene ambiguous. CDR1 and CDR2 (germline): PRHDT, FYEKMQ (reference sequence). This CDR3 spans 12 amino acids. V was pared by 8 bases and J by 6 bases, with 13 bases between. The CDR3 reads CASWGGSAEAFF. The CDR3 coding sequence is TGTGCCAGCTGGGGAGGTTCCGCTGAAGCTTTCTTT.

The rearrangement uses TRBV29-1 and TRBJ2-7; possible D gene TRBD2, 6 bases. The CDR3 contains 15 residues. Per the germline V gene, CDR1 is SQVTM and CDR2 is ANQGSEA. The V end lost 4 bases, the J end lost 4 bases, and 20 bases lay between the germline ends. The CDR3 bases are TGCAGCGTTGGTACATCCGTCTACGCGGGATACGAGCAGTACTTC. It codes for CSVGTSVYAGYEQYF.

This clone came up once. The chain employs TRBV9 and TRBJ2-1, with D possibly matching TRBD1 (6 bases). Looked up from germline, CDR1 is SGDLS and CDR2 is YYNGEE. V gave up 4 bases and J gave up 4 bases, with 18 bases separating them. The CDR3 extends over 16 amino acids. The CDR3 loop is CASSPRTVLSYNEQFF. CDR3 nucleotides: TGTGCCAGCAGCCCGCGGACAGTCTTGAGTTACAATGAGCAGTTCTTC.

The chain employs TRBV5-6 and TRBJ2-3; TRBD2 matches 8 bases. The CDR3 spans 17 residues. Germline V gene sequence: CDR1 SGHDT, CDR2 YYEEEE. Unmatched junction bases numbered 13, after V lost 4 bases and J lost 3 bases. CDR3: CASSASLSGSLTDTQYF. DNA for the CDR3: TGTGCCAGCAGCGCCTCGCTCAGCGGGAGTTTGACAGATACGCAGTATTTT.

This clone has just one count. This chain joins TRBV4-1 and TRBJ2-7; perhaps TRBD2 as D (5 bases). This CDR3 region has 13 residues. Looked up from germline, CDR1 is MGHRA and CDR2 is YSYEKL. The V and J ends lost 6 bases and 7 bases respectively, with 16 bases between them. The CDR3 is CASSDVDSREQYF. The DNA of the CDR3 is TGCGCCAGCAGTGACGTGGACTCTAGGGAGCAGTACTTC.

The V call is TRBV7-2, the J call TRBJ2-5; 7 positions match TRBD2. The length of the CDR3 is 16 residues. The V gene end was trimmed by 2 bases and the J gene end by 4 bases; junction bases not matched to a gene: 10. The V gene's germline CDR1 is SGHTA and CDR2 FQGNSA. The CDR3 protein is CASSLPAGEGRETQYF. In DNA, the CDR3 is TGTGCCAGCAGCTTACCGGCCGGGGAGGGGAGAGAGACCCAGTACTTC.

The V and J genes are TRBV30 and TRBJ2-7, with 8 bases aligning to TRBD1. Germline lookup yields CDR1 GTSNPN and CDR2 SVGIG (reference sequence). CDR3 length: 14 residues. Unmatched junction bases numbered 10, after V lost 2 bases and J lost 7 bases. This chain's CDR3 is CAWSYPDRVKEQYF. Here the CDR3 DNA reads TGTGCCTGGAGTTACCCGGACAGGGTGAAAGAGCAGTACTTC.

The CDR3 sequence: CASSDSGRDTQYF. Written as DNA, the CDR3 is TGTGCCAGCAGTGACTCTGGGCGAGATACGCAGTATTTT. The genes are TRBV6-4 and TRBJ2-3; no definite D call. CDR1 is MRHNA and CDR2 is SNTAGT in the germline V gene. The CDR3 runs 13 residues. V lost 0 bases and J lost 5, with 6 bases in between.

This rearrangement joins TRBV7-6 to TRBJ1-2; 7 bases match TRBD1. Per germline, CDR1 SGHVS and CDR2 FNYEAQ. The length of the CDR3 is 13 residues. V shed 1 base, J shed 8 bases, and the junction held 4 bases outside the gene matches. CDR3 region: CASSLVTGDGYTF. The CDR3 DNA follows: TGTGCCAGCAGCTTAGTTACAGGGGACGGCTACACCTTC. The full variable domain, with the rest looked up from reference TRBV7-6 and TRBJ1-2, is GAGVSQSPRYKVTKRGQDVALRCDPISGHVSLYWYRQALGQGPEFLTYFNYEAQQDKSGLPNDRFSAERPEGSISTLTIQRTEQRDSAMYRCASSLVTGDGYTFGSGTRLTVV.

The rearrangement links TRBV5-5 to TRBJ2-1, with 8 positions matching TRBD2. The CDR3 runs 16 residues. V lost 5 bases, J lost 8 bases, and 15 bases stayed unmatched. Germline V gene sequence: CDR1 SGHKS, CDR2 YYEKEE (reference sequence). The CDR3 region is CASSSEREQRAHEQFF. As DNA, the CDR3 is TGTGCCAGCAGTTCCGAGCGGGAGCAACGGGCCCATGAGCAGTTCTTC.

This chain uses TRBV7-9 with TRBJ1-2, with 9 bases that match TRBD1. The ends lost 5 bases at V and 3 bases at J; junction bases unmatched: 10. The CDR3 has 16 residues. Germline V gene lookup returns CDR1 SEHNR and CDR2 FQNEAQ (reference sequence). CDR3 nucleotides: TGTGCCAGCAGCGCCCCGGGACAGGGTTCCGACTATGGCTACACCTTC. Protein product: CASSAPGQGSDYGYTF.

The chain couples TRBV15 to TRBJ2-7; perhaps TRBD1 as D (6 bases). V lost 1 base to trimming and J lost 4 bases, with 17 bases between them. Germline V gene lookup returns CDR1 LNHNV and CDR2 YYDKDF (reference sequence). This CDR3 region has 16 residues. The CDR3 reads CATSRGTGLPIYEQYF. The CDR3 bases are TGTGCCACCAGCAGAGGCACAGGGCTACCTATTTACGAGCAGTACTTC.

The chain is built from TRBV15 and TRBJ2-1; the D gene is possibly TRBD2 (6 bases). Germline assignment: CDR1 LNHNV and CDR2 YYDKDF (reference sequence). Trimming left V 3 bases short and J 4 bases short, with 13 bases between. The CDR3 totals 15 residues. The chain's CDR3 is CATSSSGFYYNEQFF. The CDR3 DNA is TGTGCCACCAGCAGTAGCGGTTTCTATTACAATGAGCAGTTCTTC.

The chain employs TRBV27 and TRBJ1-2, with D perhaps matching TRBD1 (6 bases). CDR3 length equals 14 residues. Germline assignment: CDR1 MNHEY and CDR2 SMNVEV (reference sequence). The V and J ends lost 5 bases and 8 bases respectively, with 18 bases between them. In DNA form, the CDR3 reads TGTGCCAGCAGTCTACAGGGTGGGTCTATCGGCTACACCTTC. It codes for CASSLQGGSIGYTF.

The CDR3 loop reads CAWSAPDAGGLGYGYTF. CDR3 DNA sequence: TGTGCCTGGAGCGCCCCTGATGCAGGGGGCCTTGGCTATGGCTACACCTTC. The chain uses TRBV30 and TRBJ1-2; the match to TRBD1 covers 8 bases. Germline lookup yields CDR1 GTSNPN and CDR2 SVGIG (reference sequence). This CDR3 contains 17 residues. V trimming: 3 bases; J trimming: 4 bases; junction bases outside the gene matches: 16.

This chain connects TRBV5-1 to TRBJ2-3, with 11 bases lining up with TRBD2. The CDR3 has 18 amino acids. In germline, CDR1 is SGHRS, CDR2 YFSETQ. J was trimmed by 1 base and V by 1 base; bases with no gene match: 8. CDR3 in amino acids: CASSLTSGGGTRTDTQYF. The CDR3 DNA is TGCGCCAGCAGCTTGACTAGCGGGGGTGGAACACGCACAGATACGCAGTATTTT.

J is TRBJ2-3 and V is TRBV9; 15 bases fit TRBD2. CDR3 length equals 15 residues. V dropped 4 bases and J dropped 5; count of bases not matched to a gene: 2. Germline V gene lookup returns CDR1 SGDLS and CDR2 YYNGEE. CDR3 in DNA: TGTGCCAGCAGCAAGGGACTAGCGGGAGGAGATACGCAGTATTTT. It encodes CASSKGLAGGDTQYF.

The chain is built from TRBV14 and TRBJ2-7, with TRBD1 as a possible D gene (5 bases). CDR1 SGHDN and CDR2 FVKESK come from the germline V gene. Trimming shortened V by 8 bases and J by 0 bases, and 11 bases separated the two germline ends. This CDR3 is built from 13 residues. For the CDR3, the DNA is TGTGCCAGCTCGGACACCCTCTCCTACGAGCAGTACTTC. This encodes CASSDTLSYEQYF.

The chain couples TRBV6-5 to TRBJ2-7; D is possibly TRBD1 (6 bases). The CDR3 spans 11 residues. V was cut by 8 bases and J by 7 bases, with 12 bases left in between. The germline CDR1 and CDR2 sequences are MNHEY and SVGAGI. The chain's CDR3 is CASQYRGEQYF. CDR3 DNA: TGTGCCAGCCAATATAGGGGGGAGCAGTACTTC.

This clone appeared once. The chain uses TRBV28 and TRBJ2-7; 8 nucleotides align to TRBD2. V lost 0 bases, J lost 3 bases, and 22 bases stayed unmatched. Germline V gene sequence: CDR1 MDHEN, CDR2 SYDVKM. The CDR3 extends over 21 amino acids. CDR3: CASSLWGGGGSVGGGIYEQYF. The DNA for the CDR3 is TGTGCCAGCAGTTTATGGGGCGGGGGTGGTAGCGTGGGCGGGGGGATCTACGAGCAGTACTTC.

The rearrangement joins TRBV5-1 to TRBJ2-1; TRBD2 matches 7 bases. Germline assignment: CDR1 SGHRS and CDR2 YFSETQ. The CDR3 has 15 residues. V lost 0 bases, J lost 10 bases, and 10 bases stayed unmatched. The CDR3 DNA follows: TGCGCCAGCAGCTTGGTGTACTCCGGGGGGTTAGAGCAGTTCTTC. This translates into CASSLVYSGGLEQFF.

This clone was detected a few times. This chain connects TRBV29-1 to TRBJ2-3; 7 bases fit TRBD1. Per the germline V gene, CDR1 is SQVTM and CDR2 is ANQGSEA. CDR3 length equals 14 residues. Unmatched junction bases numbered 4, after V lost 4 bases and J lost 0 bases. CDR3 amino acids: CSVAPGQSTDTQYF. In nucleotides, the CDR3 is TGCAGCGTTGCTCCGGGACAGAGCACAGATACGCAGTATTTT.

The rearrangement uses TRBV6-5 and TRBJ1-3; D is possibly TRBD1 (5 bases). From germline, CDR1 is MNHEY and CDR2 SVGAGI. The CDR3 sequence is 12 residues long. Trimming cost V 10 bases and J 3 bases, with 10 bases left between them. The CDR3: CATQGSGNTIYF. The DNA for the CDR3 is TGTGCCACCCAGGGTAGTGGAAACACCATATATTTT.

The chain uses TRBV7-9 and TRBJ2-1; TRBD1 matches at 7 bases. Unmatched junction bases numbered 8, after V lost 5 bases and J lost 7 bases. Germline V CDR1 and CDR2: SEHNR, FQNEAQ (reference sequence). The CDR3 loop spans 14 amino acids. CDR3 DNA sequence: TGTGCCAGCAGCCAGGACAGGATTGTAAATGAGCAGTTCTTC. It encodes CASSQDRIVNEQFF.

This chain uses TRBV12-5 with TRBJ2-7; D is uncertain. Trimming took off 0 bases at V and 5 bases at J, with 5 bases between the two ends. The CDR3 has 12 residues. The germline gives CDR1 LGHNT, CDR2 FRNRAP. The CDR3 bases are TGTGCTAGTGGTTTGGTACGAGACGAGCAGTACTTC. Translation gives CASGLVRDEQYF.

This clone was seen only a few times. The genes are TRBV5-1 and TRBJ1-1; a weak D match, TRBD1 (6 bases). The CDR3 is made up of 11 amino acids. In germline, CDR1 is SGHRS, CDR2 YFSETQ. The V and J ends lost 7 bases and 5 bases respectively, with 9 bases between them. The CDR3 sequence is CASVQGTEAFF. CDR3 DNA: TGCGCCAGCGTACAGGGAACTGAAGCTTTCTTT.

This clone was picked up a small number of times. The CDR3 spells CASIQNTEAFF. In nucleotides, the CDR3 is TGCGCCAGCATCCAGAACACTGAAGCTTTCTTT. The rearrangement uses TRBV23-1 and TRBJ1-1; D is unclear. TRBV23-1 is an ORF, and what it does is uncertain. With 7 bases removed from V and 1 base from J, the gap between germline ends came to 4 bases. The CDR3 has 11 residues.

The chain employs TRBV28 and TRBJ1-4, with a weak D call TRBD1 (5 bases). The CDR3 runs to 14 residues. V was pared by 9 bases and J by 7 bases, with 18 bases between. The germline V gene encodes CDR1 MDHEN and CDR2 SYDVKM. The CDR3 loop reads CASQGDYLREKLFF. CDR3 coding DNA: TGTGCCAGTCAAGGGGATTACTTACGTGAAAAACTGTTTTTT.